The 10 T cell receptor beta chains below were found in one sample sequenced in a study of regulatory T cells in long-lasting Graves disease. The time point here: newly diagnosed GD, antithyroid drugs for less than 3 months. The TCR library was made from RNA that had been extracted from PBMCs in TRIzol. To make TCR beta libraries, researchers used iRepertoire HTBI primers and Arm-PCR of CDR3 regions. TCRdb re-called the multiplex PCR reads through MiXCR, storing one row per CDR3 protein. The sample records more than 300,000 distinct CDR3 sequences, 15% to 19% being singletons. The starting material was peripheral blood mononuclear cells (PBMCs), obtained at new diagnosis, from a patient treated with antithyroid drugs. Receptor source: a female donor with Graves disease.

In its sample, this clonotype was seen many times. The chain couples TRBV5-1 to TRBJ1-6; TRBD1 might be the D (6 bases). There are 15 residues in the CDR3. Trimming took 3 bases from V and 5 from J, leaving 12 bases between them. Per the germline V gene, CDR1 is SGHRS and CDR2 is YFSETQ. CDR3 loop: CASSYGTTDNSPLHF. Here the CDR3 DNA reads TGCGCCAGCAGCTACGGGACAACGGATAATTCACCCCTCCACTTT.

This clonotype was recorded many times. This chain links TRBV12-3 or TRBV12-4 with TRBJ2-3, with 10 bases aligning to TRBD2. The V gene end was trimmed by 0 bases and the J gene end by 4 bases; junction bases not matched to a gene: 7. This CDR3 comprises 17 residues. The CDR3 DNA is TGTGCCAGCAGTTTAGCTCGGGGACTAGCGATCCCAGATACGCAGTATTTT. This encodes CASSLARGLAIPDTQYF.

This clonotype showed up just a few times. The V gene is TRBV7-3, the J gene TRBJ2-1; TRBD2 matches at 10 bases. CDR1 and CDR2 from the germline V gene are SGHTA and FQGTGA. V lost 3 bases to trimming and J lost 7 bases; unmatched junction nucleotides: 18. This CDR3 is built from 19 residues. The CDR3, as DNA: TGTGCCAGCAGCTTTTCTGGGTGGGGAGCGGGAGGGCCATGGAATGAGCAGTTCTTC. Protein sequence: CASSFSGWGAGGPWNEQFF.

The chain couples TRBV5-4 to TRBJ1-3; D call uncertain. This CDR3 is 17 amino acids long. V lost 0 bases to trimming and J lost 1 base, with 14 bases between them. The germline CDR1 and CDR2 sequences are SGHNT and YYREEE (reference sequence). The CDR3 loop is CASSLAQTPGSGNTIYF. CDR3 nucleotides: TGTGCCAGCAGCTTGGCCCAGACTCCCGGGTCTGGAAACACCATATATTTT.

This clonotype was found many times. This chain links TRBV5-1 with TRBJ1-1, with 8 bases aligning to TRBD1. The CDR3 consists of 14 residues. Germline V CDR1 and CDR2: SGHRS, YFSETQ. V shed 3 bases, J shed 3 bases, and the junction held 4 bases outside the gene matches. Here the CDR3 DNA reads TGCGCCAGCAGCTCCCAGGGGGCGCACACTGAAGCTTTCTTT. It encodes CASSSQGAHTEAFF.

V gene TRBV5-1 combines with J gene TRBJ1-1, with TRBD1 as a possible D gene (6 bases). V was cut by 4 bases and J by 5 bases, with 12 bases left in between. This CDR3 region has 13 residues. Per the germline V gene, CDR1 is SGHRS and CDR2 is YFSETQ. Written as DNA, the CDR3 is TGCGCCAGCAGCGCTGGACAGAGAACTGAAGCTTTCTTT. It codes for CASSAGQRTEAFF.

This clonotype has just a few counts. J is TRBJ1-1 and V is TRBV5-6; unclear D gene. Germline V gives CDR1 SGHDT, CDR2 YYEEEE. This CDR3 has 14 residues. Trimming cost V 6 bases and J 6 bases, with 18 bases left between them. In DNA form, the CDR3 reads TGTGCCAGCACGTTGTACGGCCCGAGGGCTGAAGCTTTCTTT. The encoded protein is CASTLYGPRAEAFF.

DNA for the CDR3: TGTGCCAGCAGCTTAGCTCCCTCGGACAGAGCCACCGGGGAGCTGTTTTTT. Its protein is CASSLAPSDRATGELFF. The rearrangement links TRBV7-9 to TRBJ2-2; tentatively, D is TRBD1 (6 bases). CDR3 length equals 17 residues. Germline values: CDR1 SEHNR, CDR2 FQNEAQ (reference sequence). The germline V and J ends were trimmed by 0 bases and 4 bases, with 15 bases remaining between them.

In this sample, this clonotype turned up a few times. CDR3 sequence: CASSPGQGIVVGYGYTF. The CDR3 region has the DNA TGCGCCAGCAGTCCCGGACAGGGTATTGTTGTTGGGTATGGCTACACCTTC. The chain carries TRBV4-1 and TRBJ1-2, with 8 bases fitting TRBD1. CDR3 size: 17 residues. The V gene's germline CDR1 is MGHRA and CDR2 YSYEKL. V was pared by 6 bases and J by 5 bases, with 17 bases of the junction left unmatched.

This clonotype was counted a few times. The V and J genes are TRBV4-2 and TRBJ1-2; D not certain. Germline V lookup: CDR1 LGHNA, CDR2 YNFKEQ. Trimming removed 2 bases at V and 7 bases at J, with 14 bases between. This CDR3 contains 14 residues. CDR3 nucleotide sequence: TGTGCCAGCAGCCAACCTGCAGATCGGGCTGGCTACACCTTC. It encodes CASSQPADRAGYTF.